This TCR beta chain derives from a study of T cell clonotyping in hematopoietic cell transplantation. This CDR3 is built from 14 residues. The V gene's germline CDR1 is SGHRS and CDR2 YFSETQ. Trimming removed 4 bases at V and 7 bases at J, with 17 bases between. Data came from immunoSEQ multiplex PCR; TCRdb stores just in-frame clones and leaves some out. The sample comprises roughly 27,000 clones, around 95% of which are singletons, and approximately 1.5% rests with the top ten. Sequencing used peripheral blood mononuclear cells. The chain combines TRBV5-1 with TRBJ1-2, with D perhaps TRBD1 (5 bases). This receptor was obtained from a man aged 50-59 years in good health. Some clones in this sample may be carry-over from other donors' samples. CDR3 coding DNA: TGCGCCAGCAGCCCCCCGGACACTGGCGGTGGCTACACCTTC. As protein: CASSPPDTGGGYTF.